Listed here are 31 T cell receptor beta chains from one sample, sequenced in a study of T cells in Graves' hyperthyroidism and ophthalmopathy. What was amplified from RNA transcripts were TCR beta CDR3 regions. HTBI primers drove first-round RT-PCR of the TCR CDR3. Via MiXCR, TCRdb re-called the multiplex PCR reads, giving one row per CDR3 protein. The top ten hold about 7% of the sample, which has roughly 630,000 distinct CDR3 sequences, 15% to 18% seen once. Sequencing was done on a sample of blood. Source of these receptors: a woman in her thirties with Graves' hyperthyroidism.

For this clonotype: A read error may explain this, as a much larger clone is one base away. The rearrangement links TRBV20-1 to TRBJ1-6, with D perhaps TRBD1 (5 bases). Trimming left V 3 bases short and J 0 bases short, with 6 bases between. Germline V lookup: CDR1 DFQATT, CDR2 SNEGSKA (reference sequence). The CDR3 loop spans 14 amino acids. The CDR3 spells CSASQGSYNSPLHF. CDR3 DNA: TGCAGTGCTAGTCAGGGCTCCTATAATTCACCCCTCCACTTT.

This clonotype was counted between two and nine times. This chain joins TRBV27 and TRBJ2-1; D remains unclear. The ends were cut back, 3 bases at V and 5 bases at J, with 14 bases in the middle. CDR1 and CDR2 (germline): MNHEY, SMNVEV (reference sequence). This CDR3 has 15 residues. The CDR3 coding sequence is TGTGCCAGCAGTTTGTTCCCGAGCCATAACAATGAGCAGTTCTTC. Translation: CASSLFPSHNNEQFF.

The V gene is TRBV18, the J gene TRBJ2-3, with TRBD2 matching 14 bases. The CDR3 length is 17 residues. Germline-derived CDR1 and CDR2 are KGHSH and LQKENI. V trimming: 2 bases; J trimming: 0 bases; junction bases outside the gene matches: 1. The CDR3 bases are TGTGCCAGCTCACCATGGACTAGCGGGGGGAGCACAGATACGCAGTATTTT. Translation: CASSPWTSGGSTDTQYF.

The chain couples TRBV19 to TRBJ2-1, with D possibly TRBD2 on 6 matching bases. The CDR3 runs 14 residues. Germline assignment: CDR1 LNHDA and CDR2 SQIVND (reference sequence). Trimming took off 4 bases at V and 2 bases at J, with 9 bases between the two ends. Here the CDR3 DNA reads TGTGCCAGTAGTAGCGGGAACGCCTACAATGAGCAGTTCTTC. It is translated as CASSSGNAYNEQFF.

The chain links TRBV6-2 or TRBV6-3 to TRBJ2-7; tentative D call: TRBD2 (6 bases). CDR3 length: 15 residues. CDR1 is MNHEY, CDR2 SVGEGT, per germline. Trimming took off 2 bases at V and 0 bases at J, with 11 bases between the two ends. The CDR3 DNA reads TGTGCCAGCAGTTACCGGGCGGACTACTCCTACGAGCAGTACTTC. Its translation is CASSYRADYSYEQYF.

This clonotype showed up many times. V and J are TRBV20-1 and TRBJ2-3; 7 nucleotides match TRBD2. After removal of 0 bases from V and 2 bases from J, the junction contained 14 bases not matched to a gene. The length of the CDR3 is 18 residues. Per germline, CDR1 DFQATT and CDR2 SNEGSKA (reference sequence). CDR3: CSARDPRGGGSSTDTQYF. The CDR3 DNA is TGCAGTGCTAGAGATCCCCGAGGCGGCGGGAGCTCCACAGATACGCAGTATTTT.

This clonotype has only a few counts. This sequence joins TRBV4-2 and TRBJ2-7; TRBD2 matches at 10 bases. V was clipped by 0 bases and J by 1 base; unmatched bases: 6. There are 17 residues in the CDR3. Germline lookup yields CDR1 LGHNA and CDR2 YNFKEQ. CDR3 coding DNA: TGTGCCAGCAGCCAAGAGTCTGGACTAGCGGATTCCTACGAGCAGTACTTC. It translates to CASSQESGLADSYEQYF.

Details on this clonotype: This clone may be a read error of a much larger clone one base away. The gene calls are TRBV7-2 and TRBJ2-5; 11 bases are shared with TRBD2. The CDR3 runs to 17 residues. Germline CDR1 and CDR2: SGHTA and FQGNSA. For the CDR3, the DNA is TGTGCCAGCAGCTCCCCCGTGGGACTAGCGGCACAAGAGACCCAGCACTTC. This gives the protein CASSSPVGLAAQETQHF. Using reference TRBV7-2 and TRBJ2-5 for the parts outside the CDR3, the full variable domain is GAGVSQSPSNKVTEKGKDVELRCDPISGHTALYWYRQSLGQGLEFLIYFQGNSAPDKSGLPSDRFSAERTGGSVSTLTIQRTQQEDSAVYLCASSSPVGLAAQETQHFGPGTRLLVL.

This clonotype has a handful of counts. CDR3 coding DNA: TGTGCCAGCAGCTTAGATACTAGAGTCTACGAGCAGTACTTC. This translates into CASSLDTRVYEQYF. V and J are TRBV7-2 and TRBJ2-7; D might be TRBD2 (5 bases). V lost 1 base to trimming and J lost 3 bases, with 10 bases between them. CDR3 size: 14 residues. Germline V gene data show CDR1 as SGHTA and CDR2 as FQGNSA.

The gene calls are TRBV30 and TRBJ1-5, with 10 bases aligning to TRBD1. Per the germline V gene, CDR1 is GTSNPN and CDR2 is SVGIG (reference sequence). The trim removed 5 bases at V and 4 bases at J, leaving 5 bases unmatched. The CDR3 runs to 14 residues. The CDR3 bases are TGTGCCTGGGGAGGACAGGGGGATAATCAGCCCCAGCATTTT. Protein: CAWGGQGDNQPQHF.

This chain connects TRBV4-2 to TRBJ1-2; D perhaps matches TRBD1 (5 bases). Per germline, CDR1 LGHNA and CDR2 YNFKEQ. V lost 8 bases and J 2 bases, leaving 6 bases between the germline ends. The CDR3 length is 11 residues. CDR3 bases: TGTGCCAGCCGACAGAACTATGGCTACACCTTC. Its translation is CASRQNYGYTF.

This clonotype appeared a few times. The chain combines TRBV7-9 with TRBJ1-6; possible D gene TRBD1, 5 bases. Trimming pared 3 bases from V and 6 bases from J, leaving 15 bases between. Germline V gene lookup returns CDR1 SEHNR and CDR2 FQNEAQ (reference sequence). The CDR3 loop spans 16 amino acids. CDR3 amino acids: CASSLGSPGSNSPLHF. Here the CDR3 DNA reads TGTGCCAGCAGCTTGGGCTCACCAGGGTCTAATTCACCCCTCCACTTT. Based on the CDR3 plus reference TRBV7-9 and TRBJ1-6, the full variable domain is DTGVSQNPRHKITKRGQNVTFRCDPISEHNRLYWYRQTLGQGPEFLTYFQNEAQLEKSRLLSDRFSAERPKGSFSTLEIQRTEQGDSAMYLCASSLGSPGSNSPLHFGNGTRLTVT.

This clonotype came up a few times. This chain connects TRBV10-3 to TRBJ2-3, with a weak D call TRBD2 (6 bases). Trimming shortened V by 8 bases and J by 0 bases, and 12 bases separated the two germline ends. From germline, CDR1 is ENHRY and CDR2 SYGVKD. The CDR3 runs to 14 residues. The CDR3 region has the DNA TGTGCCATCCGGGAAGGGACTAGCACAGATACGCAGTATTTT. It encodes CAIREGTSTDTQYF.

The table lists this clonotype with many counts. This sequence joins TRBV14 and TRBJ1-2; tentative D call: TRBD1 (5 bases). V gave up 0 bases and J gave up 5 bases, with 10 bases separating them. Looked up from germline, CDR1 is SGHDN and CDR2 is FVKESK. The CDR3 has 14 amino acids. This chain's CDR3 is CASSQDLRGYGYTF. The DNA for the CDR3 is TGTGCCAGCAGCCAAGATTTACGGGGGTATGGCTACACCTTC. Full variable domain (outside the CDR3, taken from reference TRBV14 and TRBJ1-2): EAGVTQFPSHSVIEKGQTVTLRCDPISGHDNLYWYRRVMGKEIKFLLHFVKESKQDESGMPNNRFLAERTGGTYSTLKVQPAELEDSGVYFCASSQDLRGYGYTFGSGTRLTVV.

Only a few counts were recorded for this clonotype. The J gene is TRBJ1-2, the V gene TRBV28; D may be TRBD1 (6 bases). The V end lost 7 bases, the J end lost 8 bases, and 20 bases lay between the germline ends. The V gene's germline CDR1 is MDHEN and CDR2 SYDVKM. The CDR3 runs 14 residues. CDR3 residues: CASTGAPILGGYTF. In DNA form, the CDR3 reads TGTGCCAGCACAGGGGCACCTATTTTAGGAGGCTACACCTTC.

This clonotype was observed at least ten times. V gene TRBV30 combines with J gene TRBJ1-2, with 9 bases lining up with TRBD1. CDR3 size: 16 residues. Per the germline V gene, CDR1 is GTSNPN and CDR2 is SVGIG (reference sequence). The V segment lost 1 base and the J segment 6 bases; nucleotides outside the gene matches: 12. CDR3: CAWSETPGTGFHGYTF. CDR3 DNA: TGTGCCTGGAGTGAAACTCCCGGGACAGGGTTTCATGGCTACACCTTC.

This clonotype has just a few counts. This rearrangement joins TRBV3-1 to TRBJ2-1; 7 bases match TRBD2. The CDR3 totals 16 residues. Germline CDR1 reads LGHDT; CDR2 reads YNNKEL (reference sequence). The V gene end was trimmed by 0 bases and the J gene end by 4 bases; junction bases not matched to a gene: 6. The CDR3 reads CASSQDPSGTYNEQFF. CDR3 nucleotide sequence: TGTGCCAGCAGCCAAGATCCCAGCGGGACGTACAATGAGCAGTTCTTC.

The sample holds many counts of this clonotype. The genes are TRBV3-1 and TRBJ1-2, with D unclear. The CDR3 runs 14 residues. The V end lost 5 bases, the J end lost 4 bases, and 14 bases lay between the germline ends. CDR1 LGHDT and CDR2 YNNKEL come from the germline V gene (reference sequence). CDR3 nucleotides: TGTGCCAGCAGCGAAACGGGGAGACCCTATGGCTACACCTTC. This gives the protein CASSETGRPYGYTF. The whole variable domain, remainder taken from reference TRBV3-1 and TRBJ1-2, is DTAVSQTPKYLVTQMGNDKSIKCEQNLGHDTMYWYKQDSKKFLKIMFSYNNKELIINETVPNRFSPKSPDKAHLNLHINSLELGDSAVYFCASSETGRPYGYTFGSGTRLTVV.

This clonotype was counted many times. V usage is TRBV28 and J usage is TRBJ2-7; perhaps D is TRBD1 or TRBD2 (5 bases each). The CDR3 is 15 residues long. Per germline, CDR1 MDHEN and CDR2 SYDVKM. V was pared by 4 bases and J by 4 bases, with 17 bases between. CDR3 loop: CASSSTPEWGYEQYF. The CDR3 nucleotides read TGTGCCAGCAGTTCTACACCGGAATGGGGGTACGAGCAGTACTTC.

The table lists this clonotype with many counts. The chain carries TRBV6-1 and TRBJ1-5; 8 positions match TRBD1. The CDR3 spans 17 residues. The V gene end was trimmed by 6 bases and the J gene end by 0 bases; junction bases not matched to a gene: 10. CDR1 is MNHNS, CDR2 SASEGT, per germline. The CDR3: CASRSGTGYASNQPQHF. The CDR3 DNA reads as TGTGCCAGCAGATCCGGGACAGGTTACGCTAGCAATCAGCCCCAGCATTTT.

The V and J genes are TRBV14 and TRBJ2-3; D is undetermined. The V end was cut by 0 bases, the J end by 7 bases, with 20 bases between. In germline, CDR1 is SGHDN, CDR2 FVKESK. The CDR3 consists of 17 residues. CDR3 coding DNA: TGTGCCAGCAGCCAAGAATTGATCCTGCCAAAGCTTAATACGCAGTATTTT. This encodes CASSQELILPKLNTQYF.

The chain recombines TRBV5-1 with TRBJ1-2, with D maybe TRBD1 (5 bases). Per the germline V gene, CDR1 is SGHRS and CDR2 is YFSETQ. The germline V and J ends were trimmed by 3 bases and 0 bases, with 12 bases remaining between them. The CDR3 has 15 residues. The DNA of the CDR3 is TGCGCCAGCAGCTCGCTGGACAAGTCTAACTATGGCTACACCTTC. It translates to CASSSLDKSNYGYTF. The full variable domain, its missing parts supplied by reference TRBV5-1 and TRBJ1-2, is KAGVTQTPRYLIKTRGQQVTLSCSPISGHRSVSWYQQTPGQGLQFLFEYFSETQRNKGNFPGRFSGRQFSNSRSEMNVSTLELGDSALYLCASSSLDKSNYGYTFGSGTRLTVV.

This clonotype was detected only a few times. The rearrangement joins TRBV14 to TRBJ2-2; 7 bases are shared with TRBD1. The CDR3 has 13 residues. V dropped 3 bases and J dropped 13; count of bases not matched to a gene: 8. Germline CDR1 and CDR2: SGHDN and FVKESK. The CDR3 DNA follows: TGTGCCAGCAGCCATTCGCCCAGGGGGAGGCTGTTTTTT. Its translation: CASSHSPRGRLFF.

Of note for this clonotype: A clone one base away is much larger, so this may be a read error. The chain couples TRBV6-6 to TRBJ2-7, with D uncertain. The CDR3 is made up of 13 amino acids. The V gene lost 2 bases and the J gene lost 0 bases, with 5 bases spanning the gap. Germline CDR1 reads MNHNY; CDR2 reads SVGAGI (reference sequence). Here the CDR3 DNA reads TGTGCCAGCAGTTACGGAGACTCCTACGAGCAGTACTTC. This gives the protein CASSYGDSYEQYF.

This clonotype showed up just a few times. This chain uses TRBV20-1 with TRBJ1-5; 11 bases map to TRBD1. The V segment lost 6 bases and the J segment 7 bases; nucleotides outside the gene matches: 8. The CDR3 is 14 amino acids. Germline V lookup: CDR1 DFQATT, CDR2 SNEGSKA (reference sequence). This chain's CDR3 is CSARTGGSGQPQHF. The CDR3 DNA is TGCAGTGCAAGGACAGGGGGCTCGGGCCAGCCCCAGCATTTT.

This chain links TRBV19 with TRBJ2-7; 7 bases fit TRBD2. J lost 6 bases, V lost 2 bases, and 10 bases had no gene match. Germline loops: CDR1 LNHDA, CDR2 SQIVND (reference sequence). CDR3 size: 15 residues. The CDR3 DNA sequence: TGTGCCAGTAGTATATCCCCGGGACTATCTGCCGAGCAGTACTTC. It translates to CASSISPGLSAEQYF.

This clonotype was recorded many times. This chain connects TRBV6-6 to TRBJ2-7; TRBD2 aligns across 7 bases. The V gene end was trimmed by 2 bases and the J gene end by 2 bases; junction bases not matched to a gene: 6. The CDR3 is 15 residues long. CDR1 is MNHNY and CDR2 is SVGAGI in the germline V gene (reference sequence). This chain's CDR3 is CASSYIASGAYEQYF. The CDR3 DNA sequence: TGTGCCAGCAGTTACATTGCTAGCGGCGCCTACGAGCAGTACTTC.

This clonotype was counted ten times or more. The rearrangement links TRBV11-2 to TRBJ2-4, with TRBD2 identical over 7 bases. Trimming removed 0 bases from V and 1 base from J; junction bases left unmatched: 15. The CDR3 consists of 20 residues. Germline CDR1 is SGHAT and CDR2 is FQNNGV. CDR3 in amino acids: CASSLDSSGKGLTAKNIQYF. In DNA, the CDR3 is TGTGCCAGCAGCTTAGATTCCAGCGGGAAGGGACTAACCGCCAAAAACATTCAGTACTTC.

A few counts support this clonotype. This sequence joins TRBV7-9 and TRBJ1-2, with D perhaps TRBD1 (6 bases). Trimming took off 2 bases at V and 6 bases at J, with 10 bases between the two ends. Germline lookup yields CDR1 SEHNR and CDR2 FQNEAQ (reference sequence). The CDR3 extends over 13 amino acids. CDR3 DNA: TGTGCCAGCAGCTTATCGGGGGCAGATGGCTACACCTTC. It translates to CASSLSGADGYTF.

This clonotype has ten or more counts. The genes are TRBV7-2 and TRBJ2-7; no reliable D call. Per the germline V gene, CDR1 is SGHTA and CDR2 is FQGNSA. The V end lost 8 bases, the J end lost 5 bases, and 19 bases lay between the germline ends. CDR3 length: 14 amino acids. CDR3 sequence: CASSSSPLYHEQYF. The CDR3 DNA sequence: TGTGCCAGCTCCTCCTCTCCTTTATATCACGAGCAGTACTTC.

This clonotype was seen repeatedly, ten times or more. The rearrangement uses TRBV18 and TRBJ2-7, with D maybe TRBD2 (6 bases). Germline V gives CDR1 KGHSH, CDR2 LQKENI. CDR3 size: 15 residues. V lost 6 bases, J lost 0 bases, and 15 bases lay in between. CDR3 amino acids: CASSRRTTSSYEQYF. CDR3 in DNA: TGTGCCAGCTCGCGACGGACTACCTCCTCCTACGAGCAGTACTTC.